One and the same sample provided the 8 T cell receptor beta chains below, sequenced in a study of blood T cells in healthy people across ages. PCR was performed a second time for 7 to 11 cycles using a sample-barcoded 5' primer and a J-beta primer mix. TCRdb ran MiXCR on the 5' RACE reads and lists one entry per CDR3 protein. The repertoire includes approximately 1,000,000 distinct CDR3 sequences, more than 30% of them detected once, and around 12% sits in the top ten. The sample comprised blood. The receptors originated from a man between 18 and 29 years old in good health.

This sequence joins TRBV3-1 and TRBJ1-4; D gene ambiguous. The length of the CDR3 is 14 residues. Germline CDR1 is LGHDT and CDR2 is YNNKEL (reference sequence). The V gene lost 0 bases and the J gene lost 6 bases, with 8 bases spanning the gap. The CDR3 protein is CASSQDWSDEKLFF. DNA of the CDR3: TGTGCCAGCAGCCAAGATTGGAGTGATGAAAAACTGTTTTTT. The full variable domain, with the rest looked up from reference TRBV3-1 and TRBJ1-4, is DTAVSQTPKYLVTQMGNDKSIKCEQNLGHDTMYWYKQDSKKFLKIMFSYNNKELIINETVPNRFSPKSPDKAHLNLHINSLELGDSAVYFCASSQDWSDEKLFFGSGTQLSVL.

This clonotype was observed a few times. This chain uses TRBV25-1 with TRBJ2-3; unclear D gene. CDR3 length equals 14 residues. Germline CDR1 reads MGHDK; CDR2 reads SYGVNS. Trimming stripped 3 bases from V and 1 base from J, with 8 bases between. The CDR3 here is CASSDDSGTDTQYF. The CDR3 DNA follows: TGTGCCAGCAGTGACGACTCGGGCACAGATACGCAGTATTTT.

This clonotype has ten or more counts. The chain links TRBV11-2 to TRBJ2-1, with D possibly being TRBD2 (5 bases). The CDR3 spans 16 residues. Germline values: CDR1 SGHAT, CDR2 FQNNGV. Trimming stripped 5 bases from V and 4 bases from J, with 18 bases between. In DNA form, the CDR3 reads TGTGCCAGCAGCCTGGGCGGGCTCCTACAATACAATGAGCAGTTCTTC. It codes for CASSLGGLLQYNEQFF.

Here the CDR3 DNA reads TGCAGTGCTAGAGATATTCAGCTAGCGGGTAGCACAGATACGCAGTATTTT. Its protein is CSARDIQLAGSTDTQYF. This chain links TRBV20-1 with TRBJ2-3; 8 nucleotides match TRBD2. CDR1 is DFQATT, CDR2 SNEGSKA, per germline (reference sequence). The ends lost 0 bases at V and 0 bases at J; junction bases unmatched: 8. The CDR3 covers 17 residues.

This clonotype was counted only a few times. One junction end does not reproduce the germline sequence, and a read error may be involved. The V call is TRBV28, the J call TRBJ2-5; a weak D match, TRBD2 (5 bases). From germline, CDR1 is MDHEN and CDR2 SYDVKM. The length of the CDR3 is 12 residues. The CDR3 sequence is CASSSNWEIQYF. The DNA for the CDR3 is TGTGCCAGCAGCTCGAACTGGGAGATCCAGTACTTC.

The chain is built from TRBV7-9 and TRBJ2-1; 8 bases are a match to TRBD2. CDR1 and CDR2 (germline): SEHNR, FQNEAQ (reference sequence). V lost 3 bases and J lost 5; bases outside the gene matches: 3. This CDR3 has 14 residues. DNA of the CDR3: TGTGCCAGCAGCTTGGGACTAGAGAACAATGAGCAGTTCTTC. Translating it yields CASSLGLENNEQFF.

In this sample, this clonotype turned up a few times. The chain's CDR3 is CASSVDLDSQETQYF. CDR3 bases: TGTGCCAGCAGCGTAGACCTTGACAGTCAAGAGACCCAGTACTTC. V usage is TRBV9 and J usage is TRBJ2-5; a weak D match, TRBD1 (5 bases). The germline V gene has CDR1 SGDLS and CDR2 YYNGEE. The V end lost 0 bases, the J end lost 2 bases, and 11 bases lay between the germline ends. The CDR3 length is 15 residues.

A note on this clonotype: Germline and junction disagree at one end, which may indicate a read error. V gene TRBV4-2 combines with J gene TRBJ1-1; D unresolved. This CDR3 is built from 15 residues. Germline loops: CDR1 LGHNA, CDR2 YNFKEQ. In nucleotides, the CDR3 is TGTGCCAGCAACCAACGGGGTAGTAAGAACACTGAAGCTTTCTTT. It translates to CASNQRGSKNTEAFF.